Here is one T cell receptor (beta chain) with its context. Original analysis: Scientists estimated how many nucleated cells there were by amplifying reference gene primers. Data came from immunoSEQ multiplex PCR; TCRdb stores just in-frame clones and leaves some out. Clone size and V and J calls were adopted from that table, with D and trimming inferred from the DNA. The table lists tens of thousands of clones, around 87% of them singletons. The data derive from a study of blood T cell repertoires in COVID-19. The V gene lost 6 bases and the J gene lost 9 bases, with 17 bases spanning the gap. This CDR3 comprises 13 residues. Germline CDR1 and CDR2: SGHTA and FQGNSA.

The TCR sequence derives from an elderly woman with COVID-19, enrolled during active disease. This chain links TRBV7-2 with TRBJ2-5, with a weak D call TRBD2 (6 bases). Source material: peripheral blood. CDR3 protein: CASSPASGVAQYF. For the CDR3, the DNA is TGTGCCAGCAGTCCTGCGTCGGGGGTGGCCCAGTACTTC.